This T cell receptor beta chain was observed in a study of T cell responses to AZD1222 COVID-19 vaccine. Whole-study results and caveats: Breadth and depth of Spike-specific TCRs rose after two AZD1222 doses.

Points on this clone: Its specificity is unknown.

TCRdb's copy holds only in-frame clones and misses some; the assay was immunoSEQ multiplex PCR. The repertoire includes roughly 140,000 clones, approximately 88% of them detected once, and 3% to 3.5% sits in the top ten. There are 14 residues in the CDR3. Trimming took off 2 bases at V and 5 bases at J, with 12 bases between the two ends. Germline lookup yields CDR1 PRHDT and CDR2 FYEKMQ (reference sequence). The receptor's source is an adult in good health. The chain combines TRBV13 with TRBJ1-2; D gene ambiguous. Source: peripheral blood, taken on day 0 of MenACWY control vaccination. The CDR3 DNA reads TGTGCCAGCAGCTTATCTATAGGATTTTATGGCTACACCTTC. Its protein product is CASSLSIGFYGYTF.